What follows are 21 T cell receptor beta chains derived from one specimen sequenced in a study of regulatory T cells in long-lasting Graves disease. Regarding time point: newly diagnosed GD, antithyroid drugs for less than 3 months. Scientists built the TCR library using RNA that was extracted from PBMCs. The authors built TCR beta libraries using iRepertoire HTBI primers and Arm-PCR of CDR3 regions. TCRdb reprocessed the multiplex PCR reads via MiXCR and lists one record per CDR3 protein. This table holds hundreds of thousands of distinct CDR3 sequences, under 20% found once. Material: peripheral blood mononuclear cells (PBMCs), obtained at new diagnosis, from a patient treated with antithyroid drugs. The receptors here all came from a female donor with Graves disease.

This clonotype was picked up a small number of times. The CDR3 bases are TGTGCCAGCAGTGGCGGGACAGGAGCAAATTCACCCCTCCACTTT. Translated: CASSGGTGANSPLHF. This chain links TRBV27 with TRBJ1-6, with 8 bases that match TRBD1. J lost 7 bases, V lost 5 bases, and 7 bases had no gene match. The CDR3 sequence is 15 residues long. Germline V gives CDR1 MNHEY, CDR2 SMNVEV (reference sequence).

This clonotype was counted at least ten times. This sequence joins TRBV5-1 and TRBJ2-2, with 8 bases identical to TRBD1. CDR3 length: 15 amino acids. Germline CDR1 and CDR2: SGHRS and YFSETQ. The ends lost 1 base at V and 6 bases at J; junction bases unmatched: 5. This CDR3 is CASSLRQGIAGELFF. In DNA, the CDR3 is TGCGCCAGCAGCTTGAGACAGGGGATCGCCGGGGAGCTGTTTTTT. Looking up the rest from reference TRBV5-1 and TRBJ2-2 gives the full variable domain: KAGVTQTPRYLIKTRGQQVTLSCSPISGHRSVSWYQQTPGQGLQFLFEYFSETQRNKGNFPGRFSGRQFSNSRSEMNVSTLELGDSALYLCASSLRQGIAGELFFGEGSRLTVL.

The sample holds a few counts of this clonotype. It may be a read error: a sequence one base away is much more abundant. This chain uses TRBV28 with TRBJ2-5; 10 positions agree with TRBD2. Germline V gene lookup returns CDR1 MDHEN and CDR2 SYDVKM. There are 15 residues in the CDR3. With 6 bases clipped from V and 7 bases from J, the junction kept 11 bases outside the gene matches. CDR3 sequence (DNA): TGTGCCAGCAGCTTACAGGGACTAGCGAGAGGGACCCAGTACTTC. Translation gives CASSLQGLARGTQYF.

This clonotype turned up a few times. This chain joins TRBV3-1 and TRBJ2-5; 10 bases agree with TRBD1. Unmatched junction bases numbered 8, after V lost 5 bases and J lost 5 bases. Per germline, CDR1 LGHDT and CDR2 YNNKEL (reference sequence). The CDR3 is 15 amino acids. CDR3 DNA: TGTGCCAGCAGCAGACCGACAGGGGGCGGGGAGACCCAGTACTTC. Protein sequence: CASSRPTGGGETQYF.

This clonotype was picked up many times. The chain recombines TRBV12-3 or TRBV12-4 with TRBJ2-7; 7 nucleotides align to TRBD1. This CDR3 is built from 14 residues. With V trimmed by 4 bases and J by 3 bases, 6 bases remained unmatched. CDR3 in amino acids: CASSSPGQNYEQYF. Here the CDR3 DNA reads TGTGCCAGCAGTTCGCCGGGACAGAACTACGAGCAGTACTTC.

This clonotype was detected only a few times. The chain uses TRBV7-9 and TRBJ2-1; D gene unclear. This CDR3 contains 15 residues. V was clipped by 5 bases and J by 0 bases, with 11 bases between them. CDR1 is SEHNR and CDR2 is FQNEAQ in the germline V gene (reference sequence). The CDR3 reads CASSATEYSYNEQFF. Written as DNA, the CDR3 is TGTGCCAGCAGCGCGACTGAATACTCCTACAATGAGCAGTTCTTC.

This clonotype occurred many times. The chain links TRBV6-5 to TRBJ1-5; D is possibly TRBD1 (6 bases). The CDR3 extends over 18 amino acids. V dropped 2 bases and J dropped 1 base, with 18 bases sitting between them. Germline V gives CDR1 MNHEY, CDR2 SVGAGI. CDR3 loop: CASSYKKGGGMSNQPQHF. The CDR3, as DNA: TGTGCCAGCAGTTACAAGAAGGGAGGGGGGATGAGCAATCAGCCCCAGCATTTT.

This chain links TRBV29-1 with TRBJ2-1; the D gene is possibly TRBD2 (7 bases). The CDR3 covers 10 residues. V was cut by 6 bases and J by 11 bases, with 11 bases left in between. CDR1 SQVTM and CDR2 ANQGSEA come from the germline V gene. DNA for the CDR3: TGCAGCGTGGGGGGGGCGCAGCAGTTCTTC. It is translated as CSVGGAQQFF.

This clonotype was counted ten times or more. The V call is TRBV2, the J call TRBJ1-4, with D possibly being TRBD1 (5 bases). Per the germline V gene, CDR1 is SNHLY and CDR2 is FYNNEI. Trimming took 3 bases from V and 7 from J, leaving 9 bases between them. The CDR3 is 13 amino acids. CDR3 protein: CASSDREGEKLFF. The CDR3 coding sequence is TGTGCCAGCAGTGACAGGGAGGGTGAAAAACTGTTTTTT. Supplemented by reference TRBV2 and TRBJ1-4, the full variable domain reads EPEVTQTPSHQVTQMGQEVILRCVPISNHLYFYWYRQILGQKVEFLVSFYNNEISEKSEIFDDQFSVERPDGSNFTLKIRSTKLEDSAMYFCASSDREGEKLFFGSGTQLSVL.

This clonotype occurred a few times. V is TRBV19 and J is TRBJ2-4, with TRBD2 as a possible D gene (6 bases). Germline CDR1 is LNHDA and CDR2 is SQIVND (reference sequence). The V gene lost 1 base and the J gene lost 7 bases, with 11 bases spanning the gap. The CDR3 contains 14 residues. The CDR3 spells CASSIGLASNIQYF. CDR3 in DNA: TGTGCCAGTAGTATAGGCCTAGCGTCCAACATTCAGTACTTC.

This clonotype came up many times. The chain combines TRBV19 with TRBJ2-3; TRBD2 matches 10 bases. The CDR3 is 15 residues long. V dropped 5 bases and J dropped 2; count of bases not matched to a gene: 4. Germline V CDR1 and CDR2: LNHDA, SQIVND (reference sequence). The CDR3 reads CASSGLAAHTDTQYF. Written as DNA, the CDR3 is TGTGCCAGTAGTGGACTAGCGGCCCACACAGATACGCAGTATTTT.

In this sample, this clonotype turned up many times. This chain joins TRBV15 and TRBJ2-7; 9 bases align to TRBD1. In germline, CDR1 is LNHNV, CDR2 YYDKDF (reference sequence). CDR3 length: 16 amino acids. V gave up 0 bases and J gave up 6 bases; unmatched junction bases: 9. CDR3 loop: CATSRDGGTGYGEQYF. CDR3 bases: TGTGCCACCAGCAGAGATGGCGGGACAGGGTATGGCGAGCAGTACTTC.

There are many counts of this clonotype. The chain links TRBV15 to TRBJ2-5; D unresolved. Trimming stripped 0 bases from V and 4 bases from J, with 15 bases between. The CDR3 is 16 residues long. Germline loops: CDR1 LNHNV, CDR2 YYDKDF (reference sequence). The CDR3 sequence: CATSRDPFLVRETQYF. DNA of the CDR3: TGTGCCACCAGCAGAGATCCTTTTCTAGTTAGAGAGACCCAGTACTTC.

This clonotype occurred a few times. The CDR3 loop is CASSLTRGFQETQYF. CDR3 coding DNA: TGTGCCAGCAGCCTCACCAGAGGGTTCCAAGAGACCCAGTACTTC. The chain has TRBV4-2 and TRBJ2-5; the D gene is possibly TRBD2 (5 bases). Per the germline V gene, CDR1 is LGHNA and CDR2 is YNFKEQ. The germline V and J ends were trimmed by 4 bases and 1 base, with 13 bases remaining between them. This CDR3 spans 15 amino acids.

This clonotype was seen only a few times. One junction end does not reproduce the germline sequence, and a read error may be involved. The rearrangement joins TRBV6-2 or TRBV6-3 to TRBJ1-1; no clear D. CDR3 length: 14 amino acids. The germline V gene encodes CDR1 MNHEY and CDR2 SVGEGT. The DNA of the CDR3 is TGTGCCGCCCGGAAAGAGAATATGAACACTGAAGCTTCCTTT. It yields the protein CAARKENMNTEASF.

This clonotype was counted many times. This rearrangement joins TRBV3-1 to TRBJ2-6, with no clear D. Germline loops: CDR1 LGHDT, CDR2 YNNKEL (reference sequence). Trimming left V 5 bases short and J 1 base short, with 3 bases between. The CDR3 totals 13 residues. Here the CDR3 DNA reads TGTGCCAGCAGCGGATCTGGGGCCAACGTCCTGACTTTC. This sequence encodes CASSGSGANVLTF.

This clonotype was detected a few times. This chain joins TRBV6-1 and TRBJ2-3; TRBD2 matches at 9 bases. After removal of 6 bases from V and 0 bases from J, the junction contained 13 bases not matched to a gene. The CDR3 covers 18 residues. Germline assignment: CDR1 MNHNS and CDR2 SASEGT. CDR3 bases: TGTGCCAGCAGCCAATATGCGGGAGGGCAAGCTAGCACAGATACGCAGTATTTT. This gives the protein CASSQYAGGQASTDTQYF.

This chain connects TRBV5-1 to TRBJ2-3, with TRBD2 matching over 11 bases. J gave up 5 bases and V 5 bases, and 10 bases lay outside the gene matches. The germline V gene has CDR1 SGHRS and CDR2 YFSETQ. The CDR3 runs to 16 residues. The CDR3 DNA reads TGCGCCAGCAGTTCGCTAGCGGGAGGAGGGGGAGATACGCAGTATTTT. Residues: CASSSLAGGGGDTQYF.

The chain couples TRBV20-1 to TRBJ2-1; 8 positions match TRBD2. The CDR3 loop spans 13 amino acids. V dropped 4 bases and J dropped 6; count of bases not matched to a gene: 5. Germline V gives CDR1 DFQATT, CDR2 SNEGSKA (reference sequence). In DNA, the CDR3 is TGCAGTGCTACCGGGAGGGTAGGCAATGAGCAGTTCTTC. Residues: CSATGRVGNEQFF.

Only a few counts were recorded for this clonotype. The chain employs TRBV11-1 and TRBJ1-1, with TRBD1 matching 7 bases. This CDR3 spans 14 amino acids. The germline V gene encodes CDR1 SGHAT and CDR2 FQDESV (reference sequence). V gave up 6 bases and J gave up 3 bases; unmatched junction bases: 7. The CDR3: CASSYTGVDTEAFF. The CDR3 coding sequence is TGTGCCAGCAGTTATACAGGGGTCGACACTGAAGCTTTCTTT.

This clonotype was picked up a small number of times. The CDR3, as DNA: TGCAGCGTGGGGGGGGGGGGCACTGAAGCTTTCTTT. Protein sequence: CSVGGGGTEAFF. V and J are TRBV29-1 and TRBJ1-1; the D gene is possibly TRBD1 (5 bases). The germline gives CDR1 SQVTM, CDR2 ANQGSEA. The V end lost 6 bases, the J end lost 4 bases, and 12 bases lay between the germline ends. This CDR3 has 12 residues.